This entry lists 32 T cell receptor beta chains sequenced from one sample in a study of blood T cells in healthy people across ages. Primed by a sample-barcoded 5' primer and a J-beta primer mix, a second PCR proceeded for about 6 to 11 cycles. MiXCR was run by TCRdb on the 5' RACE reads, yielding one entry per CDR3 protein. This sample has about 800,000 distinct CDR3 sequences; around 25% occur once, and the top ten carry roughly 3.5%. These data also featured in a second study, about T cells of mothers and their children.

The sample was blood. The receptor set was obtained from a boy younger than 18 in good health.

This chain joins TRBV5-1 and TRBJ2-2; the D is unclear. Germline lookup yields CDR1 SGHRS and CDR2 YFSETQ. The germline V and J ends were trimmed by 9 bases and 5 bases, with 11 bases remaining between them. The CDR3 length is 12 residues. The CDR3 coding sequence is TGCGCCACCAACACCCCAACCGGGGAGCTGTTTTTT. It encodes CATNTPTGELFF. The whole variable domain, filled in from reference TRBV5-1 and TRBJ2-2, reads KAGVTQTPRYLIKTRGQQVTLSCSPISGHRSVSWYQQTPGQGLQFLFEYFSETQRNKGNFPGRFSGRQFSNSRSEMNVSTLELGDSALYLCATNTPTGELFFGEGSRLTVL.

This chain connects TRBV4-3 to TRBJ2-3; D is tentatively TRBD1 or TRBD2 (5 bases each). The germline V gene encodes CDR1 LGHNA and CDR2 YSLEER. Between the trimmed V and J ends, which lost 0 bases and 0 bases, there was a span of 16 bases. This CDR3 is built from 18 residues. CDR3 loop: CASSQDLGEAVSTDTQYF. The CDR3 DNA sequence: TGCGCCAGCAGCCAAGATCTGGGGGAAGCGGTGAGCACAGATACGCAGTATTTT.

This chain joins TRBV6-2 or TRBV6-3 and TRBJ2-5, with a weak D call TRBD1 (6 bases). The assigned J gene may be wrong: the sequence end matches TRBJ2-7 better. The germline CDR1 and CDR2 sequences are MNHEY and SVGEGT. The CDR3 length is 13 residues. CDR3 bases: TGTGCCAGCAGTGGGACAAACTCCTACGAGCAGTACTTC. Translating it yields CASSGTNSYEQYF.

This clonotype came up a few times. This rearrangement joins TRBV5-1 to TRBJ2-7; D may be TRBD1 or TRBD2 (5 bases each). Looked up from germline, CDR1 is SGHRS and CDR2 is YFSETQ. V lost 1 base, J lost 4 bases, and 15 bases lay in between. The CDR3 has 15 amino acids. The CDR3 here is CASSLPSRESYEQYF. CDR3 bases: TGCGCCAGCAGCTTGCCGAGCAGGGAGTCGTACGAGCAGTACTTC.

The V call is TRBV28, the J call TRBJ2-1; a possible D gene is TRBD2 (5 bases). V was trimmed by 5 bases and J by 4 bases, leaving 12 bases between them. Germline CDR1 and CDR2: MDHEN and SYDVKM. This CDR3 region has 14 residues. CDR3 bases: TGTGCCAGCAGTCCTGAGCGGCTGTACAATGAGCAGTTCTTC. Residues: CASSPERLYNEQFF.

About this clonotype itself: At one of its ends the junction is not consistent with the germline gene, which may arise from a read error. The CDR3 region is CASSFDSYNERFF. The DNA for the CDR3 is TGTGCCAGCAGTTTCGACTCTTACAATGAGCGGTTCTTC. The chain links TRBV12-3 or TRBV12-4 to TRBJ2-1; D gene uncertain. There are 13 residues in the CDR3.

This clonotype was seen many times. This chain links TRBV7-9 with TRBJ1-4, with unresolved D. Trimming left V 5 bases short and J 7 bases short, with 11 bases between. CDR3 length: 13 amino acids. CDR1 and CDR2 from the germline V gene are SEHNR and FQNEAQ (reference sequence). The CDR3 sequence: CASSPRGGEKLFF. DNA of the CDR3: TGTGCCAGCAGCCCTCGGGGTGGTGAAAAACTGTTTTTT.

This clonotype has at least ten counts. This chain uses TRBV9 with TRBJ2-7; TRBD2 matches 8 bases. Germline V gene data show CDR1 as SGDLS and CDR2 as YYNGEE. This CDR3 is 15 amino acids long. Trimming took 5 bases from V and 0 from J; bases not matched to a gene: 7. As DNA, the CDR3 is TGTGCCAGCAGTGAAAGCGGGGGTAGCTCCTACGAGCAGTACTTC. This gives the protein CASSESGGSSYEQYF.

Only a few counts were recorded for this clonotype. The V call is TRBV9, the J call TRBJ2-6, with TRBD1 identical over 7 bases. CDR3 length: 16 amino acids. After removal of 3 bases from V and 4 bases from J, the junction contained 7 bases not matched to a gene. Germline values: CDR1 SGDLS, CDR2 YYNGEE. CDR3: CASSDRTGAGANVLTF. In DNA, the CDR3 is TGTGCCAGCAGCGACCGTACAGGGGCAGGGGCCAACGTCCTGACTTTC.

This clonotype has at least ten counts. This chain links TRBV29-1 with TRBJ2-3; D is perhaps TRBD1 or TRBD2 (5 bases each). V was pared by 3 bases and J by 4 bases, with 11 bases between. This CDR3 is built from 13 residues. Per the germline V gene, CDR1 is SQVTM and CDR2 is ANQGSEA. CDR3 nucleotide sequence: TGCAGCGTTGACCTGAGGGGCCCAGATACGCAGTATTTT. Its protein is CSVDLRGPDTQYF.

The chain combines TRBV28 with TRBJ2-7; 12 bases align to TRBD2. The CDR3 runs to 15 residues. CDR1 MDHEN and CDR2 SYDVKM come from the germline V gene. The trim removed 11 bases at V and 1 base at J, leaving 9 bases unmatched. The CDR3 region is CASLGLAGQSYEQYF. CDR3 bases: TGTGCCTCCTTAGGACTAGCGGGACAATCCTACGAGCAGTACTTC.

V is TRBV7-2 and J is TRBJ1-2, with D maybe TRBD1 (6 bases). This CDR3 has 14 residues. With 5 bases removed from V and 4 bases from J, the gap between germline ends came to 14 bases. Per the germline V gene, CDR1 is SGHTA and CDR2 is FQGNSA. The CDR3 nucleotides read TGTGCCAGCAGCCAGGGGCAATTCGGCTATGGCTACACCTTC. Translating gives CASSQGQFGYGYTF.

V gene TRBV29-1 combines with J gene TRBJ1-2; maybe TRBD1 (5 bases). V lost 0 bases, J lost 3 bases, and 20 bases lay in between. The CDR3 sequence is 17 residues long. CDR1 is SQVTM, CDR2 ANQGSEA, per germline. CDR3 sequence (DNA): TGCAGCGTTGAAGAGGGGACGACCGCCCGACAGTACTATGGCTACACCTTC. Translated, it gives CSVEEGTTARQYYGYTF.

The gene calls are TRBV11-2 and TRBJ1-4, with a tentative D call TRBD1 (6 bases). Germline V gene lookup returns CDR1 SGHAT and CDR2 FQNNGV. The ends were cut back, 5 bases at V and 4 bases at J, with 20 bases in the middle. The CDR3 covers 17 residues. The CDR3 sequence is CASSHTGLRGFNEKLFF. As DNA, the CDR3 is TGTGCCAGCAGCCACACCGGGTTGAGGGGGTTTAATGAAAAACTGTTTTTT.

The V call is TRBV12-3 or TRBV12-4, the J call TRBJ2-5; TRBD2 agrees at 7 bases. The DNA end lines up better with TRBJ2-1; the J call may be wrong. This CDR3 spans 12 amino acids. This CDR3 is CASSGLVDEQFF. The CDR3 DNA follows: TGTGCCAGCAGTGGACTAGTTGATGAGCAGTTCTTC.

V gene TRBV5-1 combines with J gene TRBJ2-5; 11 nucleotides match TRBD1. CDR3 length: 15 amino acids. Unmatched junction bases numbered 2, after V lost 0 bases and J lost 4 bases. Germline V gives CDR1 SGHRS, CDR2 YFSETQ. CDR3: CASSLGDRGIETQYF. The CDR3, as DNA: TGCGCCAGCAGCTTGGGGGACAGGGGGATAGAGACCCAGTACTTC.

The V and J genes are TRBV29-1 and TRBJ1-2, with TRBD1 as a possible D gene (5 bases). The ends were cut back, 1 base at V and 8 bases at J, with 14 bases in the middle. This CDR3 spans 13 amino acids. Germline loops: CDR1 SQVTM, CDR2 ANQGSEA. The CDR3 nucleotides are TGCAGCGTTGAAGTAGGGGCAGCGAGAGGCTACACCTTC. Translating it yields CSVEVGAARGYTF.

Turning to this clonotype: At one end the junction does not follow the germline gene, possibly because of a read error. The V gene is TRBV6-4, the J gene TRBJ2-5; TRBD2 aligns across 7 bases. TRBJ2-1 explains the end of the DNA better; the J call may be wrong. Germline CDR1 reads MRHNA; CDR2 reads SNTAGT. There are 15 residues in the CDR3. The CDR3 DNA sequence: TGTGCCAGCGGTGAGGGAAACGCGGGAGTCGATGAGCAGTTCTTC. Translation: CASGEGNAGVDEQFF.

This clonotype showed up many times. The V call is TRBV4-3, the J call TRBJ2-5; D not resolved. V dropped 0 bases and J dropped 5 bases, with 13 bases sitting between them. The CDR3 has 15 residues. Germline V lookup: CDR1 LGHNA, CDR2 YSLEER. This chain's CDR3 is CASSQDFNLQETQYF. The DNA for the CDR3 is TGCGCCAGCAGCCAAGATTTTAACCTTCAGGAGACCCAGTACTTC.

In this sample, this clonotype turned up once. This chain joins TRBV27 and TRBJ2-1, with 11 bases identical to TRBD2. The germline gives CDR1 MNHEY, CDR2 SMNVEV (reference sequence). The CDR3 length is 16 residues. Trimming removed 4 bases from V and 1 base from J; junction bases left unmatched: 3. The CDR3 is CASSSPSGRSYNEQFF. Written as DNA, the CDR3 is TGTGCCAGCAGTTCACCTAGCGGGAGGTCCTACAATGAGCAGTTCTTC.

Concerning this clonotype: A read error is likely, as this CDR3 ends without the conserved phenylalanine or tryptophan. The rearrangement links TRBV29-1 to TRBJ2-4; 7 positions match TRBD1. The CDR3 loop spans 13 amino acids. Germline CDR1 and CDR2: SQVTM and ANQGSEA. After removal of 7 bases from V and 5 bases from J, the junction contained 8 bases not matched to a gene. The CDR3 nucleotides are TGCAGCGCCCTGGGACAGCCCGAAAACATTCAGTACCTC. Amino acid sequence: CSALGQPENIQYL.

The CDR3 here is CASTPSGITDYEQYF. CDR3 sequence (DNA): TGTGCCAGCACCCCCAGCGGTATTACAGACTACGAGCAGTACTTC. The rearrangement links TRBV28 to TRBJ2-7; maybe TRBD2 (5 bases). Deletions cut 7 bases from V and 3 bases from J, with 19 bases between. Germline CDR1 MDHEN, CDR2 SYDVKM. The CDR3 totals 15 residues.

This clonotype was seen a few times. The germline gene is not matched at one end of the junction; a read error may be the cause. The chain employs TRBV6-5 and TRBJ1-2; no clear D. The CDR3 totals 16 residues. Germline values: CDR1 MNHEY, CDR2 SVGAGI. The CDR3 sequence is CASSYSVIGVRYGYTF. The DNA of the CDR3 is TGTGCCAGCAGCTACTCGGTAATTGGGGTTAGGTATGGCTACACCTTC.

There are a few counts of this clonotype. The chain has TRBV15 and TRBJ1-1, with a tentative D call TRBD1 (6 bases). The CDR3 runs to 15 residues. From germline, CDR1 is LNHNV and CDR2 YYDKDF (reference sequence). Between the trimmed V and J ends, which lost 0 bases and 4 bases, there was a span of 12 bases. The CDR3 here is CATSRDEGRGTEAFF. The CDR3 DNA sequence: TGTGCCACCAGCAGAGATGAGGGCAGGGGCACTGAAGCTTTCTTT.

The chain joins TRBV21-1 to TRBJ2-1; whether TRBD1, the table's D call, matches the DNA was not checked. TRBV21-1 is tagged as a pseudogene. The CDR3 contains 18 residues. The CDR3 DNA reads as TGTGCCAGCAGCAAAGCGGGGCCAGGGGGCTGGTCCTACAATGAGCAGTTCTTC. Translating gives CASSKAGPGGWSYNEQFF.

The chain couples TRBV28 to TRBJ2-3; 7 bases match TRBD2. Unmatched junction bases numbered 10, after V lost 4 bases and J lost 3 bases. Per germline, CDR1 MDHEN and CDR2 SYDVKM. This CDR3 is 16 amino acids long. CDR3 sequence reads: CASSSRAGAGTDTQYF. DNA for the CDR3: TGTGCCAGCAGTTCAAGGGCGGGAGCAGGAACAGATACGCAGTATTTT.

The J gene is TRBJ1-4, the V gene TRBV21-1; the DNA was not used to check the table's D call, TRBD1. TRBV21-1 is annotated as a pseudogene. The CDR3 totals 17 residues. CDR3 nucleotide sequence: TGTGCCAGCAGCAAAGGGGGACAGGGAACAACTAATGAAAAACTGTTTTTT. Its protein product is CASSKGGQGTTNEKLFF.

This clonotype was seen a handful of times. The chain uses TRBV6-4 and TRBJ2-5, with D possibly TRBD1 on 5 matching bases. The J call is uncertain, as TRBJ2-7 better fits the DNA end. Looked up from germline, CDR1 is MRHNA and CDR2 is SNTAGT. The CDR3 sequence is 14 residues long. CDR3 sequence reads: CASSLTPQGDEQYF. For the CDR3, the DNA is TGTGCCAGCAGCCTTACACCGCAGGGCGACGAGCAGTACTTC.

This clonotype was observed a handful of times. This rearrangement joins TRBV10-3 to TRBJ2-5, with TRBD2 as a possible D gene (6 bases). The V end was cut by 10 bases, the J end by 4 bases, with 16 bases between. Germline-derived CDR1 and CDR2 are ENHRY and SYGVKD. The CDR3 contains 13 residues. The CDR3 DNA reads TGTGCCACCGGACACGGGGGAGGAGAGACCCAGTACTTC. It yields the protein CATGHGGGETQYF.

This clonotype has only a few counts. This chain links TRBV9 with TRBJ2-3; D is possibly TRBD2 (5 bases). The CDR3 spans 14 residues. CDR1 and CDR2 (germline): SGDLS, YYNGEE. V was trimmed by 3 bases and J by 1 base, leaving 9 bases between them. The CDR3 here is CASSEDGGTDTQYF. The DNA of the CDR3 is TGTGCCAGCAGCGAAGACGGGGGCACAGATACGCAGTATTTT.

The genes are TRBV10-3 and TRBJ2-2; the D gene is possibly TRBD1 (5 bases). Germline V gene lookup returns CDR1 ENHRY and CDR2 SYGVKD. This CDR3 region has 15 residues. V lost 6 bases and J 0 bases, leaving 11 bases between the germline ends. In DNA, the CDR3 is TGTGCCATCAGGGACACGATTTCGAACACCGGGGAGCTGTTTTTT. Amino acids: CAIRDTISNTGELFF.

In its sample, this clonotype was seen a few times. The chain joins TRBV20-1 to TRBJ2-3, with 7 nucleotides matching TRBD2. This CDR3 is built from 16 residues. The V gene end was trimmed by 0 bases and the J gene end by 4 bases; junction bases not matched to a gene: 10. The V gene's germline CDR1 is DFQATT and CDR2 SNEGSKA (reference sequence). CDR3 loop: CSARDLGRAPADTQYF. In DNA form, the CDR3 reads TGCAGTGCTAGAGATCTAGGGAGGGCCCCTGCAGATACGCAGTATTTT.